Many counts were recorded for the clone carrying this T cell receptor (beta chain). The data originate from a study of T-cell reconstitution after alpha-beta-depleted transplantation in children. Researchers prepared the TCRbeta library using unique molecular identifiers, the study reports. TCRdb re-analysed the PCR reads in MiXCR, keeping a single row per CDR3 protein. The table lists hundreds of thousands of distinct CDR3 sequences, around 12% of them singletons. The ends were cut back, 1 base at V and 8 bases at J, with 11 bases in the middle. The CDR3 covers 14 residues. Germline V gene sequence: CDR1 SEHNR, CDR2 FQNEAQ (reference sequence).

The chain has TRBV7-9 and TRBJ1-4; D is unresolved. The starting material was PBMCs from the stem cell graft donor, obtained from the stem cell graft. The sequence came from a human donor who donated a stem cell graft to a child with acute lymphoblastic leukemia. Here the CDR3 reads CASSLERSGEKLFF. The CDR3 DNA reads as TGTGCCAGCAGCTTAGAGAGGAGTGGGGAAAAACTGTTTTTT.